These 3 T cell receptor beta chains came from one sample sequenced in a study of shared clonotypes between healthy human individuals. Terminally differentiated effector memory CD45RA+ cells were left out of the naive CD8 fraction, which was CD45RO-negative and positively selected for CCR7. TCRdb's table, derived via immunoSEQ multiplex PCR, lists solely in-frame clones and lacks some. In the table there are about 2.2 million clones, approximately 92% of which are singletons. Material for sequencing was naive CD8+ T cells from PBMCs. The receptors come from a man younger than 35 in good health. Some clones in this sample may be carry-over from other donors' samples.

J is TRBJ2-3 and V is TRBV30; the D gene is possibly TRBD2 (6 bases). CDR3 length: 17 amino acids. Between the trimmed V and J ends, which lost 4 bases and 0 bases, there was a span of 20 bases. Germline loops: CDR1 GTSNPN, CDR2 SVGIG (reference sequence). The CDR3 sequence is CAWMGGVVRLSTDTQYF. The CDR3 nucleotides read TGTGCCTGGATGGGCGGGGTTGTAAGACTCAGCACAGATACGCAGTATTTT.

This sequence joins TRBV7-9 and TRBJ2-1; D is perhaps TRBD2 (6 bases). Germline CDR1 and CDR2: SEHNR and FQNEAQ (reference sequence). The CDR3 sequence is 12 residues long. V lost 1 base and J lost 13, with 11 bases in between. For the CDR3, the DNA is TGTGCCAGCAGCTTAGGGGAGGACCCCCAGTTCTTC. It codes for CASSLGEDPQFF.

The genes are TRBV6-5 and TRBJ2-1, with TRBD2 matching over 7 bases. CDR1 MNHEY and CDR2 SVGAGI come from the germline V gene. Trimming removed 0 bases from V and 9 bases from J; junction bases left unmatched: 8. This CDR3 is built from 15 residues. The DNA of the CDR3 is TGTGCCAGCAGTTACTCATTGGGGGGGTACTCTGAGCAGTTCTTC. As protein: CASSYSLGGYSEQFF.